This TCR beta chain appears in the sequencing data of a study of T cell responses to AZD1222 COVID-19 vaccine (dated by TCRdb to about 2021). A note on the overall study: AZD1222 recipients with second doses at about 4 weeks or about 12 weeks were pooled, because spike-specific TCR depth and breadth did not differ between schedules. Enrollment into the trials was organized by age into subgroups of 18-55, 56-69 and 70-plus years, and those subgroups contained about 150, 27 and 61 TCR-sequenced participants, respectively. TCR sequencing was performed for 230 to 250 trial participants, of whom 200 to 210 were given two doses of AZD1222 and roughly 25 were given two doses of MenACWY control vaccine. Points the paper makes about the study in general: Nearly half of unique spike-specific TCRs reportedly recognized epitopes outside regions mutated in the B.1.351 and B.1.1.7 variants. A significant rise in spike-specific TCR breadth and depth was observed after two AZD1222 doses relative to day 0 and relative to MenACWY recipients. Because no day 14 peak-response samples were available, the repertoires could be characterized only after the peak T cell response. Conclusions about previously exposed vaccinees were limited because only a handful of AZD1222 recipients were SARS-CoV-2 seropositive at baseline. Vaccine-associated CD4 TCRs spanned the whole spike protein, with dominant responses in regions 160-218 and 743-854. Participants were mostly white British and included more females than males, and it was suggested by the authors that clonal diversity may have been underestimated. The 56-69-year group was small, and its depth increase did not reach significance, likely because of low power.

Turning to this clone: The antigen this receptor binds is unknown. No base quality information exists; no much larger clone differs at one position.

The CDR3 regions of human TCRbeta chains were subjected to immunosequencing. The published analysis was carried out like this. TCRs in the repertoires were matched against a reference library of SARS-CoV-2-specific TCRs that had been generated with the MIRA antigen-specificity platform. Breadth was defined as the fraction of unique TCRs that were SARS-CoV-2-associated. Depth was defined as the fraction of total T cells that were SARS-CoV-2-associated. Using the MIRA data, every spike-specific TCR was mapped to the spike region that the TCR reacted to and assigned to either a CD4 or a CD8 class. Log10-transformed breadth and depth values were compared by one-way ANOVA with Sidak's multiple comparisons tests. The clones in this table, taken by TCRdb from immuneACCESS, are in-frame only. Not every clone is retained; where verified, under half of the shortfall comes from an unresolved V gene, and the cause of the rest is unknown. The D gene and trimming were derived from the DNA, and the V and J assignments and clone size from that table. For this sample the table gives fewer than 120,000 clones, of which 87% were detected only once. The ten top clones hold 3.2% of the sample.

The time point label corresponds to: baseline before first vaccination. Vaccinee samples came from UK trials COV001 and COV002, including a single-blind randomized controlled phase 2/3 trial of AZD1222 (ChAdOx1 nCoV-19) in healthy adults. For TCRbeta chain sequencing, PBMC samples from trial participants were taken at day 0 and at day 28 after the second dose. The receptor was isolated from an adult in good health. The specimen was peripheral blood, collected on day 0 of AZD1222 vaccination.

The nucleotide sequence is given as TGCGCCAGCCGCCTATCGGGTGGCTACAATGAGCAGTTCTTC. Translation gives CASRLSGGYNEQFF. The sequence is built from TRBV5-1 and TRBJ2-1; confidence is insufficient to name the D gene. At the junction V is shortened by 7 bases and J by 3 bases, with 14 bases in between. Reading from cysteine to phenylalanine, the CDR3 counts 14 amino acids. Just CDR3 DNA is preserved here, 42 bases in frame from base 1. Via the germline V gene, CDR1 is SGHRS and CDR2 YFSETQ.